Presented here are 7 T cell receptor beta chains from one specimen sequenced in a study of blood T cell repertoires in COVID-19. The data were produced by immunoSEQ multiplex PCR, yet TCRdb's version contains in-frame clones alone and is incomplete. The sample lists more than 130,000 clones, 88% occurring once. The sequenced sample consisted of peripheral blood. The receptors here all came from a man aged 45-60 years with active or convalescent COVID-19.

V usage is TRBV6-5 and J usage is TRBJ2-6, with D uncertain. Germline CDR1 MNHEY, CDR2 SVGAGI. The germline V and J ends were trimmed by 7 bases and 3 bases, with 13 bases remaining between them. The CDR3 length is 15 residues. The CDR3: CASTLKLVGANVLTF. The CDR3, as DNA: TGTGCCAGCACGCTCAAGCTGGTTGGGGCCAACGTCCTGACTTTC.

This chain uses TRBV10-1 with TRBJ2-7, with 13 positions matching TRBD2. This CDR3 contains 22 residues. The germline CDR1 and CDR2 sequences are WNHNN and SYGVQD (reference sequence). V lost 2 bases and J lost 0; bases outside the gene matches: 19. The CDR3 sequence is CASSEGTSGTLTSFLSSYEQYF. The CDR3 DNA follows: TGCGCCAGCAGTGAGGGGACTAGCGGGACACTCACCTCCTTTCTGAGCTCCTACGAGCAGTACTTC.

The CDR3 spells CATSGSLSGANVLTF. CDR3 sequence (DNA): TGTGCCACCAGTGGGTCACTATCTGGGGCCAACGTCCTGACTTTC. The chain carries TRBV24-1 and TRBJ2-6; D call uncertain. Trimming stripped 5 bases from V and 1 base from J, with 8 bases between. The germline V gene encodes CDR1 KGHDR and CDR2 SFDVKD. The CDR3 spans 15 residues.

The CDR3 here is CASSNTGGGQPQHF. DNA for the CDR3: TGTGCCAGCAGTAACACAGGGGGAGGTCAGCCCCAGCATTTT. This rearrangement joins TRBV25-1 to TRBJ1-5; TRBD1 agrees at 8 bases. Germline V gives CDR1 MGHDK, CDR2 SYGVNS. This CDR3 spans 14 amino acids. Trimming at V came to 5 bases and at J to 6 bases, leaving 6 bases not matched to a gene.

The gene calls are TRBV6-5 and TRBJ1-5; possible D gene TRBD1, 5 bases. Germline V gene sequence: CDR1 MNHEY, CDR2 SVGAGI. Trimming left V 2 bases short and J 7 bases short, with 15 bases between. This CDR3 is 15 amino acids long. The DNA for the CDR3 is TGTGCCAGCAGTTACGACTCCCAGGGTTGGCAGCCCCAGCATTTT. It encodes CASSYDSQGWQPQHF.

The chain is built from TRBV2 and TRBJ2-1, with D possibly TRBD2 on 6 matching bases. This CDR3 spans 11 amino acids. The V gene's germline CDR1 is SNHLY and CDR2 FYNNEI. V gave up 9 bases and J gave up 8 bases, with 11 bases separating them. The CDR3: CARRWGDEQFF. CDR3 coding DNA: TGTGCCAGGAGATGGGGGGATGAGCAGTTCTTC.

The chain is built from TRBV12-5 and TRBJ2-1; 8 bases map to TRBD1. V lost 6 bases, J lost 0 bases, and 10 bases stayed unmatched. Germline V gene data show CDR1 as LGHNT and CDR2 as FRNRAP. The CDR3 loop spans 17 amino acids. The DNA of the CDR3 is TGTGCTAGTGGAACAGGGGGACCTCTCCTCTCCTACAATGAGCAGTTCTTC. Amino acid sequence: CASGTGGPLLSYNEQFF.